This TCR beta chain derives from a study of siplizumab effects on memory and regulatory T cells. This CDR3 spans 16 amino acids. Losses at the gene ends were 3 bases for V and 6 bases for J; bases not matched to a gene: 9. Germline CDR1 is SGDLS and CDR2 is YYNGEE. Repertoires were generated with immunoSEQ multiplex PCR, while TCRdb's copy carries only in-frame clones and drops some. This table holds roughly 100,000 clones, 92% found once. This TCR came from a human donor in good health. The sequenced sample consisted of CD4+ T cells sorted from blood. This chain uses TRBV9 with TRBJ2-2; 9 bases match TRBD2. CDR3 coding DNA: TGTGCCAGCAGCGCCCGCGGGAGGGCCGGGGCCGGGGAGCTGTTTTTT. This gives the protein CASSARGRAGAGELFF.